Following are 31 T cell receptor beta chains from one sample sequenced in a study of blood T cell repertoires in COVID-19. The protocol was immunoSEQ multiplex PCR, while the TCRdb copy is restricted to in-frame clones and leaves out a portion. Found here are some 170,000 clones, 90% of them singletons; the top ten hold about 18%. The sample comprised peripheral blood. The receptors originated from a man in his sixties with active or convalescent COVID-19.

This clone was picked up one time. The V and J genes are TRBV28 and TRBJ1-2, with D possibly matching TRBD1 (5 bases). Germline lookup yields CDR1 MDHEN and CDR2 SYDVKM. CDR3 size: 13 residues. V was pared by 4 bases and J by 8 bases, with 14 bases between. The CDR3 region is CASSWGRKRGYTF. The DNA of the CDR3 is TGTGCCAGCAGTTGGGGGAGGAAGCGGGGCTACACCTTC.

The CDR3 protein is CASNPNDRSGVFF. Here the CDR3 DNA reads TGTGCCAGCAATCCTAACGACAGGTCGGGTGTATTCTTC. The chain is built from TRBV6-5 and TRBJ2-1; D perhaps matches TRBD1 (6 bases). Germline loops: CDR1 MNHEY, CDR2 SVGAGI. The length of the CDR3 is 13 residues. The V and J ends lost 7 bases and 16 bases respectively, with 23 bases between them.

V is TRBV6-5 and J is TRBJ1-1; 7 nucleotides line up with TRBD1. Germline CDR1 and CDR2: MNHEY and SVGAGI. The CDR3 sequence is 14 residues long. V gave up 8 bases and J gave up 0 bases; unmatched junction bases: 6. The CDR3 spells CASSPGTVNTEAFF. Written as DNA, the CDR3 is TGTGCCAGCTCCCCCGGGACAGTGAACACTGAAGCTTTCTTT.

The J gene is TRBJ2-6, the V gene TRBV18; TRBD1 aligns across 8 bases. Germline assignment: CDR1 KGHSH and CDR2 LQKENI. The length of the CDR3 is 19 residues. With V trimmed by 3 bases and J by 4 bases, 14 bases remained unmatched. The CDR3 DNA is TGTGCCAGCTCACCCCTACTTCCAGGGGGCCAATCCGGGGCCAACGTCCTGACTTTC. Amino acids: CASSPLLPGGQSGANVLTF.

CDR3 region: CASSRRDRGGEKLFF. The CDR3 coding sequence is TGTGCCAGTAGCCGCCGGGACAGGGGCGGTGAAAAACTGTTTTTT. The chain recombines TRBV19 with TRBJ1-4; 10 bases fit TRBD1. V trimming: 6 bases; J trimming: 7 bases; junction bases outside the gene matches: 8. Per the germline V gene, CDR1 is LNHDA and CDR2 is SQIVND (reference sequence). The CDR3 contains 15 residues.

V usage is TRBV25-1 and J usage is TRBJ1-3; a possible D gene is TRBD1 (6 bases). In germline, CDR1 is MGHDK, CDR2 SYGVNS. V lost 3 bases and J lost 8, with 14 bases in between. The CDR3 is made up of 14 amino acids. DNA of the CDR3: TGTGCCAGCAGTGACTCCGGGACAATAGACACCATATATTTT. Translating it yields CASSDSGTIDTIYF.

This chain joins TRBV7-2 and TRBJ2-1; TRBD2 agrees at 10 bases. The CDR3 length is 17 residues. Germline trimming cut 4 bases from V and 0 bases from J; bases unmatched to any gene: 6. CDR1 and CDR2 from the germline V gene are SGHTA and FQGNSA. CDR3 in DNA: TGTGCCAGCAGCTCTGGGGGACTAGCGACCTCCTACAATGAGCAGTTCTTC. This translates into CASSSGGLATSYNEQFF.

This rearrangement joins TRBV12-3 or TRBV12-4 to TRBJ2-1; 8 bases match TRBD1. J was trimmed by 8 bases and V by 9 bases; bases with no gene match: 3. CDR3 length: 11 amino acids. For the CDR3, the DNA is TGTGCCAGGTGGACAGGGTATGAGCAGTTCTTC. Its translation is CARWTGYEQFF.

This clone was found once. The chain uses TRBV6-6 and TRBJ2-7; D gene uncertain. This CDR3 is built from 14 residues. The V gene lost 6 bases and the J gene lost 0 bases, with 12 bases spanning the gap. Germline-derived CDR1 and CDR2 are MNHNY and SVGAGI (reference sequence). DNA for the CDR3: TGTGCCAGCAGACACCGTCCCAGCTCCTACGAGCAGTACTTC. Protein sequence: CASRHRPSSYEQYF.

The chain is built from TRBV6-4 and TRBJ1-1, with 7 bases that match TRBD1. This CDR3 is built from 15 residues. The V segment lost 4 bases and the J segment 3 bases; nucleotides outside the gene matches: 8. Looked up from germline, CDR1 is MRHNA and CDR2 is SNTAGT. The CDR3 DNA reads as TGTGCCAGCAGTGCCGTTTCAGGGGGGTACACTGAAGCTTTCTTT. Protein product: CASSAVSGGYTEAFF.

This clone was seen just once. The chain is built from TRBV7-2 and TRBJ1-2; D gene uncertain. CDR3 length: 15 amino acids. CDR1 SGHTA and CDR2 FQGNSA come from the germline V gene. Between the trimmed V and J ends, which lost 4 bases and 0 bases, there was a span of 12 bases. The CDR3 spells CASSSTTSPNYGYTF. In DNA form, the CDR3 reads TGTGCCAGCAGCTCTACTACTAGCCCTAACTATGGCTACACCTTC.

The V and J genes are TRBV6-5 and TRBJ2-1, with TRBD2 matching 7 bases. Germline-derived CDR1 and CDR2 are MNHEY and SVGAGI. CDR3 length: 13 amino acids. The V gene end was trimmed by 10 bases and the J gene end by 3 bases; junction bases not matched to a gene: 6. Written as DNA, the CDR3 is TGTGCCACCCGCCGGGACTACTACAATGAGCAGTTCTTC. This translates into CATRRDYYNEQFF.

In its sample, this clone was seen once. This chain joins TRBV30 and TRBJ1-2, with 8 bases lining up with TRBD1. Germline lookup yields CDR1 GTSNPN and CDR2 SVGIG (reference sequence). The CDR3 has 12 residues. V gave up 2 bases and J gave up 8 bases; unmatched junction bases: 4. The CDR3 sequence is CAWSPQGEGYTF. In DNA form, the CDR3 reads TGTGCCTGGAGTCCACAGGGGGAAGGCTACACCTTC.

The V call is TRBV12-3 or TRBV12-4, the J call TRBJ2-7, with a tentative D call TRBD1 (6 bases). The CDR3 loop spans 12 amino acids. V was cut by 6 bases and J by 1 base, with 7 bases left in between. This chain's CDR3 is CASSGQSYEQYF. The CDR3 DNA sequence: TGTGCCAGCAGCGGACAGTCCTACGAGCAGTACTTC.

The chain recombines TRBV11-2 with TRBJ2-7; tentatively, D is TRBD2 (7 bases). The CDR3 loop spans 18 amino acids. Germline V gene sequence: CDR1 SGHAT, CDR2 FQNNGV. With 3 bases removed from V and 6 bases from J, the gap between germline ends came to 27 bases. The CDR3 DNA sequence: TGTGCCAGCAGCTTCTTAAGGCTTAGTTCCCAGAGGGGGGGCGAGCAGTACTTC. It translates to CASSFLRLSSQRGGEQYF.

Points on this clone: An end of the junction does not agree with germline; a read error may underlie this. The rearrangement joins TRBV19 to TRBJ1-1; 8 bases map to TRBD1. Germline CDR1 reads LNHDA; CDR2 reads SQIVND (reference sequence). The length of the CDR3 is 10 residues. DNA of the CDR3: TGTGCCAGTAGTTCGGACAGGGTGGACTTT. Translating gives CASSSDRVDF.

This chain uses TRBV5-8 with TRBJ1-5; weak D call: TRBD1 (6 bases). The CDR3 extends over 14 amino acids. Per germline, CDR1 SGHTS and CDR2 YDEGEE. Trimming took 4 bases from V and 7 from J, leaving 15 bases between them. The CDR3 reads CASSRPDRPQPQHF. In nucleotides, the CDR3 is TGTGCCAGCAGCCGCCCCGACAGGCCGCAGCCCCAGCATTTT. The full variable domain, in which reference TRBV5-8 and TRBJ1-5 provide the parts outside the CDR3, is EAGVTQSPTHLIKTRGQQATLRCSPISGHTSVYWYQQALGLGLQFLLWYDEGEERNRGNFPPRFSGRQFPNYSSELNVNALELEDSALYLCASSRPDRPQPQHFGDGTRLSIL.

This chain links TRBV10-3 with TRBJ2-3, with a possible D match to TRBD1 (5 bases). V lost 3 bases and J lost 5, with 6 bases in between. The V gene's germline CDR1 is ENHRY and CDR2 SYGVKD. This CDR3 spans 12 amino acids. The CDR3 protein is CAISETGDTQYF. The CDR3 region has the DNA TGTGCCATCAGTGAAACAGGAGATACGCAGTATTTT.

CDR3 loop: CASSYQPSAAYEQYF. In DNA, the CDR3 is TGTGCCAGCAGTTATCAACCTAGCGCAGCCTACGAGCAGTACTTC. J is TRBJ2-7 and V is TRBV6-5, with a tentative D call TRBD2 (6 bases). Germline assignment: CDR1 MNHEY and CDR2 SVGAGI. The CDR3 covers 15 residues. V lost 3 bases, J lost 2 bases, and 14 bases lay in between.

The chain has TRBV6-2 or TRBV6-3 and TRBJ2-7; 12 nucleotides agree with TRBD1. V gave up 5 bases and J gave up 1 base; unmatched junction bases: 18. Germline V gene sequence: CDR1 MNHEY, CDR2 SVGEGT. The CDR3 is 20 residues long. This CDR3 is CASSTPSGTGGVSWSYEQYF. Written as DNA, the CDR3 is TGTGCCAGCAGTACCCCATCCGGGACAGGGGGCGTAAGCTGGTCCTACGAGCAGTACTTC.

This clone was counted once. The V gene is TRBV5-1, the J gene TRBJ1-4; 9 bases line up with TRBD1. V was clipped by 2 bases and J by 6 bases; unmatched bases: 5. This CDR3 has 15 residues. In germline, CDR1 is SGHRS, CDR2 YFSETQ. CDR3 bases: TGCGCCAGCAGCTTCGGGGACAGGGAATATGAAAAACTGTTTTTT. Translated, it gives CASSFGDREYEKLFF.

This chain uses TRBV9 with TRBJ1-2; the D gene is possibly TRBD1 (6 bases). CDR1 and CDR2 (germline): SGDLS, YYNGEE. V lost 2 bases and J lost 0, with 14 bases in between. CDR3 size: 16 residues. Written as DNA, the CDR3 is TGTGCCAGCAGCGTCGGGGGGCAGTTCACTAACTATGGCTACACCTTC. It yields the protein CASSVGGQFTNYGYTF.

The genes are TRBV10-1 and TRBJ1-2; 7 bases align to TRBD1. The CDR3 has 16 amino acids. Germline lookup yields CDR1 WNHNN and CDR2 SYGVQD (reference sequence). V trimming: 2 bases; J trimming: 3 bases; junction bases outside the gene matches: 9. The CDR3, as DNA: TGCGCCAGCAGTGAGACCTATGACAGGGAAGACTATGGCTACACCTTC. It encodes CASSETYDREDYGYTF.

V is TRBV6-2 or TRBV6-3 and J is TRBJ2-1; 8 bases fit TRBD2. This CDR3 is built from 15 residues. The germline gives CDR1 MNHEY, CDR2 SVGEGT. Losses at the gene ends were 4 bases for V and 6 bases for J; bases not matched to a gene: 8. CDR3 coding DNA: TGTGCCAGCAGTTCGGGCGGGAGGAATAGCAATGAGCAGTTCTTC. Translation gives CASSSGGRNSNEQFF.

This chain links TRBV6-4 with TRBJ1-2; D is possibly TRBD1 (5 bases). Deletions cut 0 bases from V and 3 bases from J, with 11 bases between. Germline V gene data show CDR1 as MRHNA and CDR2 as SNTAGT. The CDR3 has 15 residues. CDR3 loop: CASSDSHDSYYGYTF. As DNA, the CDR3 is TGTGCCAGCAGTGACTCCCATGACAGCTACTATGGCTACACCTTC.

This chain links TRBV7-2 with TRBJ2-3; the match to TRBD2 covers 9 bases. V shed 6 bases, J shed 0 bases, and the junction held 10 bases outside the gene matches. CDR3 length: 17 residues. The germline V gene encodes CDR1 SGHTA and CDR2 FQGNSA. The CDR3 coding sequence is TGTGCCAGCAGGTCTAATAGCGGGAGAGGCAGCACAGATACGCAGTATTTT. Its protein product is CASRSNSGRGSTDTQYF.

The chain combines TRBV5-5 with TRBJ2-1; no reliable D call. The CDR3 spans 17 residues. Trimming cost V 0 bases and J 0 bases, with 13 bases left between them. The germline V gene has CDR1 SGHKS and CDR2 YYEKEE (reference sequence). The CDR3 DNA reads as TGTGCCAGCAGCTTGGGAGGTGCCAAGTTCTCCTACAATGAGCAGTTCTTC. Protein: CASSLGGAKFSYNEQFF.

This sequence joins TRBV25-1 and TRBJ1-3, with a tentative D call TRBD1 (5 bases). Trimming pared 1 base from V and 0 bases from J, leaving 10 bases between. The V gene's germline CDR1 is MGHDK and CDR2 SYGVNS. This CDR3 region has 16 residues. In DNA, the CDR3 is TGTGCCAGCAGTGAATGGGACTCCGGCTCTGGAAACACCATATATTTT. It encodes CASSEWDSGSGNTIYF.

The chain combines TRBV19 with TRBJ2-4; TRBD1 matches 7 bases. Germline V gene sequence: CDR1 LNHDA, CDR2 SQIVND (reference sequence). Trimming removed 5 bases from V and 10 bases from J; junction bases left unmatched: 5. This CDR3 has 12 amino acids. CDR3 sequence (DNA): TGTGCCAGTAGTGTCGGGACAGATATTCAGTACTTC. Amino acid sequence: CASSVGTDIQYF.

The genes are TRBV18 and TRBJ1-1; 9 bases map to TRBD1. Germline V gives CDR1 KGHSH, CDR2 LQKENI. V lost 3 bases and J lost 4; bases outside the gene matches: 6. The CDR3 is made up of 15 amino acids. This CDR3 reads CASSPPGTGFTEAFF. In DNA form, the CDR3 reads TGTGCCAGCTCACCTCCCGGGACAGGGTTCACTGAAGCTTTCTTT.

The chain is built from TRBV5-4 and TRBJ2-1; 7 bases line up with TRBD1. This CDR3 is 15 amino acids long. Germline values: CDR1 SGHNT, CDR2 YYREEE (reference sequence). Unmatched junction bases numbered 5, after V lost 1 base and J lost 4 bases. In DNA form, the CDR3 reads TGTGCCAGCAGCTTGACAGGGGCGCGGTACAATGAGCAGTTCTTC. It specifies CASSLTGARYNEQFF.